The rows below give T cell receptor beta chains drawn from one sample of a study of T cells in Graves' hyperthyroidism and ophthalmopathy. TCRdb fed the multiplex PCR reads into MiXCR, producing one record per CDR3 protein. The repertoire holds around 700,000 distinct CDR3 sequences, with about 35% as singletons. What was sequenced was blood. These receptors all stem from a woman aged 40 to 55 with Graves' hyperthyroidism. Both conserved end residues are part of each CDR3. Fields, in order: V gene, D gene, clone size, J gene, CDR3 DNA, CDR3 protein. The D gene is left open where the match is weak. The size field is filled for only some rows; it gives once, few, many or a size class.

>TRBV10-3|NA|many|TRBJ2-7
TGTGCCATCAGTGGGGCCCCGGGACAAATTTACGAGCAGTACTTC
CAISGAPGQIYEQYF
>TRBV2|TRBD1|few|TRBJ1-5
TGTGCCAGCAGTGGAACAGGGGACTTCGTGGCCCAGCATTTT
CASSGTGDFVAQHF
>TRBV7-2|NA|NA|TRBJ2-7
TGTGCCAGCAGCCTCGGACAAAATGAGCAGTACTTC
CASSLGQNEQYF
>TRBV5-4|TRBD1|NA|TRBJ1-2
TGTGCCAGCAGCTTTGACAGGGGAGAGGTTGGCTACACCTTC
CASSFDRGEVGYTF
>TRBV20-1|TRBD1|few|TRBJ1-1
TGCAGTGCTAGAGATTACAGGGGGGGCACTGAAGCTTTCTTT
CSARDYRGGTEAFF
>TRBV7-9|TRBD2|NA|TRBJ2-2
TGTGCCAGCAGCGCTCTGCGGGAGGGCCCCGGGGAGCTGTTTTTT
CASSALREGPGELFF
>TRBV19|NA|many|TRBJ1-1
TGTGCCAGTAGTATGGACCTCCAGAACACTGAAGCTTTCTTT
CASSMDLQNTEAFF
>TRBV29-1|NA|NA|TRBJ1-5
TGCAGCGTTGAAGATCCCAGTGTCGGGGGCAGGCAGCCCCAGCATTTT
CSVEDPSVGGRQPQHF
>TRBV12-3/TRBV12-4|NA|NA|TRBJ2-7
TGTGCCAGCAGCTCTACCTTCGAGCAGTACTTC
CASSSTFEQYF
>TRBV2|TRBD1|NA|TRBJ1-2
TGTGCCAGCGAAGCCGGGACAGGCAACTATGGCTACACCTTC
CASEAGTGNYGYTF
>TRBV27|TRBD2|NA|TRBJ2-7
TGTGCCAGCAGTTTGCTCGGGACTAGCGGGAGTGGTGAGCAGTACTTC
CASSLLGTSGSGEQYF
>TRBV20-1|NA|many|TRBJ2-7
TGCAGTGCCGCTGGGACTTTTTACGAGCAGTACTTC
CSAAGTFYEQYF
>TRBV25-1|NA|few|TRBJ2-1
TGTGCCAGCAGTGAAATGGGTGTAGGGGACAACAATGAGCAGTTCTTC
CASSEMGVGDNNEQFF
>TRBV6-1|TRBD2|NA|TRBJ2-1
TGTGCCAGCAGTAGCCTAGCGGGTCTTACCTACAATGAGCAGTTCTTC
CASSSLAGLTYNEQFF
>TRBV12-1|NA|NA|TRBJ2-5
TGTGCCAGCAGCAGACAACTAGCGGGGAAAGAGACCCAGTACTTC
CASSRQLAGKETQYF
>TRBV20-1|NA|many|TRBJ2-5
TGCAGTGCTAGTCCCCAGGCAGAAGAGACCCAGTACTTC
CSASPQAEETQYF
>TRBV5-1|NA|NA|TRBJ2-7
TGCGCCAGCAGCTTGGCAGTCAGATCCCAGCAGTACTTC
CASSLAVRSQQYF